This TCR beta chain was observed in a study of OX40 agonist ivuxolimab in advanced cancers. Patients were ineligible given autoimmune disease history or systemic immunosuppression. The ends were cut back, 5 bases at V and 3 bases at J, with 6 bases in the middle. This CDR3 comprises 12 residues. Germline V CDR1 and CDR2: SGHRS, YFSETQ. Assay used: immunoSEQ multiplex PCR; TCRdb lists only in-frame clones, some missing. The sample has under 90,000 clones, almost 85% seen once. The TCR sequence derives from an adult with an advanced solid tumor such as melanoma, head and neck, liver or kidney cancer. The sequencing used CD4+ or CD8+ T cells sorted from blood, collected in a trial of the OX40 agonist ivuxolimab. The chain carries TRBV5-1 and TRBJ2-1; tentatively, D is TRBD1 (5 bases). The CDR3 nucleotides read TGCGCCAGCAGAGGGGTCTACAATGAGCAGTTCTTC. This sequence encodes CASRGVYNEQFF.